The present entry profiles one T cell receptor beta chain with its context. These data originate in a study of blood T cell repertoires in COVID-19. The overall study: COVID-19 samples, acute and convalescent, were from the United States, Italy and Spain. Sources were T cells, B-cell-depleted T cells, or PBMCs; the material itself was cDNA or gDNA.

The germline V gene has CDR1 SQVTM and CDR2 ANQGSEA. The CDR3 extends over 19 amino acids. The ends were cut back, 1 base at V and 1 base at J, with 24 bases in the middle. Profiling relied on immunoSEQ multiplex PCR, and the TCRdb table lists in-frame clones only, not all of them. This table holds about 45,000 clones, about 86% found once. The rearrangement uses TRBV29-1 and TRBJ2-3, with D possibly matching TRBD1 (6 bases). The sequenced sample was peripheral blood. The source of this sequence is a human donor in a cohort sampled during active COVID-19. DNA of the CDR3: TGCAGCGTTGAAGTAACGTCGTCGTGGGGGCGATGGGGCACAGATACGCAGTATTTT. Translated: CSVEVTSSWGRWGTDTQYF.